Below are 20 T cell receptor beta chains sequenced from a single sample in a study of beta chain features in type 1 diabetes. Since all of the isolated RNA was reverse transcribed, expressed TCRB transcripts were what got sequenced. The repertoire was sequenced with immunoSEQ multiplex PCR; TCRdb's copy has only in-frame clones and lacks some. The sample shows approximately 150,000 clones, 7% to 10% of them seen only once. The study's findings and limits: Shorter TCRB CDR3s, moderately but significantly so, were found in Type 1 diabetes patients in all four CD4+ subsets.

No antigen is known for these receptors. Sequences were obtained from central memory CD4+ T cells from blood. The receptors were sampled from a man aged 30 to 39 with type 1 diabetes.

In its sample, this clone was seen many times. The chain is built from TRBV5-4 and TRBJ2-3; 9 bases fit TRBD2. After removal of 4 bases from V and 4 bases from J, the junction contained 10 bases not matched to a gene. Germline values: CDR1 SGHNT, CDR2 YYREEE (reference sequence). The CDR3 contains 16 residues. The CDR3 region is CASSPPSGGKADTQYF. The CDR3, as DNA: TGTGCCAGCAGCCCTCCAAGCGGGGGGAAGGCAGATACGCAGTATTTT.

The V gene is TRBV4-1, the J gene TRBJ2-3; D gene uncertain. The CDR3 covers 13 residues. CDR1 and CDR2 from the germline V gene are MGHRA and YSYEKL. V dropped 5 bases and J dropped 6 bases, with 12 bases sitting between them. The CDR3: CASSSVLRDTQYF. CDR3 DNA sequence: TGCGCCAGCAGCTCGGTCCTTCGGGATACGCAGTATTTT.

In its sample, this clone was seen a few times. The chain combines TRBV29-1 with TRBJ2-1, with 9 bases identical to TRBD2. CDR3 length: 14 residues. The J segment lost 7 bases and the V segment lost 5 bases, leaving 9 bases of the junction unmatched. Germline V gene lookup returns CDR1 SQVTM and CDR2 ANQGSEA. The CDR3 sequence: CSVMFLAGRNEQFF. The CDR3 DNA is TGCAGCGTTATGTTCCTAGCGGGGAGGAATGAGCAGTTCTTC.

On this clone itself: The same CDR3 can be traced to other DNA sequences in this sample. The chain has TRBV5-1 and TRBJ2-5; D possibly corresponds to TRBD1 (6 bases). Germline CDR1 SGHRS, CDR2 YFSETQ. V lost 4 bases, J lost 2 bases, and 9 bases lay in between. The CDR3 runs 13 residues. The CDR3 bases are TGCGCCAGCAGCCCTACAGGGCAAGAGACCCAGTACTTC. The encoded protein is CASSPTGQETQYF.

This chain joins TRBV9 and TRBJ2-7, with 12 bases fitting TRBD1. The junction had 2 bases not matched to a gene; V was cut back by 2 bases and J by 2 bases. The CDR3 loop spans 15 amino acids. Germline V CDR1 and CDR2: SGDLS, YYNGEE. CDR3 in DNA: TGTGCCAGCAGCGTGGGGACAGGGGGCCCCTACGAGCAGTACTTC. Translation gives CASSVGTGGPYEQYF.

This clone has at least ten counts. CDR3 region: CASNSAGSTLETQYF. As DNA, the CDR3 is TGTGCCAGCAACTCAGCCGGGAGCACCCTAGAGACCCAGTACTTC. The rearrangement joins TRBV7-9 to TRBJ2-5; possible D gene TRBD2, 6 bases. Germline V lookup: CDR1 SEHNR, CDR2 FQNEAQ (reference sequence). V was trimmed by 7 bases and J by 4 bases, leaving 19 bases between them. The length of the CDR3 is 15 residues. Based on the CDR3 plus reference TRBV7-9 and TRBJ2-5, the full variable domain is DTGVSQNPRHKITKRGQNVTFRCDPISEHNRLYWYRQTLGQGPEFLTYFQNEAQLEKSRLLSDRFSAERPKGSFSTLEIQRTEQGDSAMYLCASNSAGSTLETQYFGPGTRLLVL.

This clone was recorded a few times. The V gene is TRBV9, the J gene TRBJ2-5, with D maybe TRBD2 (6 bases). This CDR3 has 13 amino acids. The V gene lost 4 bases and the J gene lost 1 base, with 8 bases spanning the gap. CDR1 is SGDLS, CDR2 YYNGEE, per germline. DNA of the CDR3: TGTGCCAGCAGCAGGGACTTCCAAGAGACCCAGTACTTC. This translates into CASSRDFQETQYF.

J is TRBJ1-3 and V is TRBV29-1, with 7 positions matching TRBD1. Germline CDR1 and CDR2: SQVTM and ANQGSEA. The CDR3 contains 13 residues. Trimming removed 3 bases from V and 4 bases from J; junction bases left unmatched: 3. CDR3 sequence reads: CSVDHRGGNTIYF. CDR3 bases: TGCAGCGTTGATCACAGGGGAGGAAACACCATATATTTT.

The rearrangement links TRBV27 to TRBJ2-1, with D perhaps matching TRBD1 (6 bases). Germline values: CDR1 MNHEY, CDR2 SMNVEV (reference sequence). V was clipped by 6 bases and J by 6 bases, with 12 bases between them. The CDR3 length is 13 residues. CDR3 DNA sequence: TGTGCCAGCAGCATCACAGGGTCCAATGAGCAGTTCTTC. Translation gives CASSITGSNEQFF.

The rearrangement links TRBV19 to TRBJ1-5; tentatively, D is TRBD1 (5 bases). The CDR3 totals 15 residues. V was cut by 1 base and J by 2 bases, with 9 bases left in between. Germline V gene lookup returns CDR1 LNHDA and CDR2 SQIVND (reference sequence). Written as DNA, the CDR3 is TGTGCCAGTAGTATAGGACAGCTGGGCAATCAGCCCCAGCATTTT. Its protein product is CASSIGQLGNQPQHF.

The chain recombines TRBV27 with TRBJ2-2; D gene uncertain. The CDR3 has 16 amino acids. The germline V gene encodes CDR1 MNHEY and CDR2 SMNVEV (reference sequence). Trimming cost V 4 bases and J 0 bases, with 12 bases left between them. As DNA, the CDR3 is TGTGCCAGCAGTTCCAGAAAATCAGCGAACACCGGGGAGCTGTTTTTT. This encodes CASSSRKSANTGELFF.

CDR3 region: CAWSVSPPYEQYF. DNA of the CDR3: TGTGCCTGGAGTGTATCCCCTCCCTACGAGCAGTACTTC. This chain joins TRBV30 and TRBJ2-7, with no clear D. V was shortened by 0 bases and J by 2 bases, with 8 bases between the two germline ends. CDR3 length: 13 residues. Germline-derived CDR1 and CDR2 are GTSNPN and SVGIG (reference sequence).

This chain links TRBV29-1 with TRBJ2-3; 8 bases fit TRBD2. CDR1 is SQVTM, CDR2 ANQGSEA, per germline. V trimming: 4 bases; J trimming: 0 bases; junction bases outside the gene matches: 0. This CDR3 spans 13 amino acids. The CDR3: CSVGGGSTDTQYF. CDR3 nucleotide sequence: TGCAGCGTTGGCGGGGGGAGCACAGATACGCAGTATTTT.

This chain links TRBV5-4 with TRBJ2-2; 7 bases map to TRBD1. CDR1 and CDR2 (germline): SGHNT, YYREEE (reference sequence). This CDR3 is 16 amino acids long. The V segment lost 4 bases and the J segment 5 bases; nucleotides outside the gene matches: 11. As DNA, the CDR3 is TGTGCCAGCAGCCAAGAAGGGTACAGGGGTACCGGGGAGCTGTTTTTT. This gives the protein CASSQEGYRGTGELFF.

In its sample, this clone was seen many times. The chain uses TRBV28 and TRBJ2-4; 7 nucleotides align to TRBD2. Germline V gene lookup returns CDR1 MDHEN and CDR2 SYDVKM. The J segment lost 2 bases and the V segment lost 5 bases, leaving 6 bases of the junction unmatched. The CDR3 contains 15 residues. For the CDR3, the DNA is TGTGCCAGCAGTCTCCCCGGGGGGACCAAAAACATTCAGTACTTC. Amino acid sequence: CASSLPGGTKNIQYF.

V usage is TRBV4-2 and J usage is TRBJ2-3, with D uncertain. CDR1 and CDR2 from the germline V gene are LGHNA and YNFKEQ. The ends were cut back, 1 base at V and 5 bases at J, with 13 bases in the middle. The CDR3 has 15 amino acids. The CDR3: CASSQAVVAVDTQYF. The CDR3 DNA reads TGTGCCAGCAGCCAAGCAGTGGTAGCAGTAGATACGCAGTATTTT.

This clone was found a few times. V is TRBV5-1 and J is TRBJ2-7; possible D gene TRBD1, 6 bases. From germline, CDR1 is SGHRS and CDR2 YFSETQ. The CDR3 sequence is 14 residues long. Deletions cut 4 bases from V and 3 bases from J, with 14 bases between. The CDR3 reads CASSEDRNLYEQYF. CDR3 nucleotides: TGCGCCAGCAGCGAGGACAGAAACCTCTACGAGCAGTACTTC.

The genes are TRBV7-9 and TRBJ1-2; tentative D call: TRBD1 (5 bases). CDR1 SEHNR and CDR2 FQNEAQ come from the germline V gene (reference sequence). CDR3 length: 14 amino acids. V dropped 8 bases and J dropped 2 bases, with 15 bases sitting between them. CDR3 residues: CASAGLADNYGYTF. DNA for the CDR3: TGTGCCAGCGCAGGGTTGGCAGACAACTATGGCTACACCTTC.

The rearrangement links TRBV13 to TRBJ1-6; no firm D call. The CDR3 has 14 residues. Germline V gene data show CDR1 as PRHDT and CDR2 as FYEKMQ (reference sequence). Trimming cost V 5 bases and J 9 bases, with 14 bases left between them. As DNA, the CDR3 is TGTGCCAGCAGCCCCCGACGGGGAGGTTCACCCCTCCACTTT. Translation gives CASSPRRGGSPLHF. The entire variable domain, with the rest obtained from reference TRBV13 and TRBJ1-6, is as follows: AAGVIQSPRHLIKEKRETATLKCYPIPRHDTVYWYQQGPGQDPQFLISFYEKMQSDKGSIPDRFSAQQFSDYHSELNMSSLELGDSALYFCASSPRRGGSPLHFGNGTRLTVT.

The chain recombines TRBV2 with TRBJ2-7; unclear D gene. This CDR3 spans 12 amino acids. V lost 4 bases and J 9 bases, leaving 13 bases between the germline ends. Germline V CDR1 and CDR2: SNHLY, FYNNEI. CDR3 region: CASSVSPGVQYF. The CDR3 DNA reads TGTGCCAGCAGTGTTAGCCCCGGAGTGCAGTACTTC.